Presented here are 13 T cell receptor beta chains from one specimen sequenced in a study of T cells in Graves' hyperthyroidism and ophthalmopathy. TCR beta CDR3 regions were amplified from RNA transcripts. With the HTBI primer set, the TCR CDR3 went through a first round of RT-PCR. TCRdb re-derived calls from the multiplex PCR reads in MiXCR, one entry per CDR3 protein. The sample includes about 350,000 distinct CDR3 sequences, over 11% of them seen just once. Material: blood. Receptors originate from a woman aged 25-40 years with Graves' hyperthyroidism.

The gene calls are TRBV19 and TRBJ2-1, with D unclear. This CDR3 is built from 13 residues. The V end was cut by 6 bases, the J end by 7 bases, with 13 bases between. Germline V gene data show CDR1 as LNHDA and CDR2 as SQIVND (reference sequence). The CDR3 DNA is TGTGCCAGTAGACCGACGGTACGGAATGAGCAGTTCTTC. As protein: CASRPTVRNEQFF. The full variable domain, completed using reference TRBV19 and TRBJ2-1, is DGGITQSPKYLFRKEGQNVTLSCEQNLNHDAMYWYRQDPGQGLRLIYYSQIVNDFQKGDIAEGYSVSREKKESFPLTVTSAQKNPTAFYLCASRPTVRNEQFFGPGTRLTVL.

This clonotype occurred many times. The V gene is TRBV7-2, the J gene TRBJ2-3, with D unresolved. The V end lost 5 bases, the J end lost 2 bases, and 8 bases lay between the germline ends. Germline CDR1 reads SGHTA; CDR2 reads FQGNSA. The CDR3 runs to 13 residues. The CDR3 bases are TGTGCCAGCAGCGTGGGGAACACAGATACGCAGTATTTT. Translated: CASSVGNTDTQYF.

Concerning this clonotype itself: Mismatch with germline at one junction end may stem from a read error. The V gene is TRBV11-1, the J gene TRBJ2-6; maybe TRBD1 (5 bases). This CDR3 comprises 14 residues. Germline V gives CDR1 SGHAT, CDR2 FQDESV (reference sequence). CDR3 in amino acids: CASIGRSGANVPTF. The CDR3 region has the DNA TGTGCCAGCATTGGGCGCTCTGGGGCCAACGTCCCGACTTTC.

This clonotype was found many times. The chain carries TRBV28 and TRBJ1-5, with D uncertain. Germline-derived CDR1 and CDR2 are MDHEN and SYDVKM. The CDR3 is made up of 13 amino acids. Deletions cut 6 bases from V and 5 bases from J, with 11 bases between. The CDR3 DNA reads TGTGCCAGCAGGCTAAGGCTCGATCAGCCCCAGCATTTT. As protein: CASRLRLDQPQHF.

This chain links TRBV4-2 with TRBJ2-3; possibly TRBD2 for D (5 bases). The length of the CDR3 is 15 residues. CDR1 is LGHNA, CDR2 YNFKEQ, per germline. V was cut by 0 bases and J by 1 base, with 8 bases left in between. The CDR3 bases are TGTGCCAGCAGCCAAGACGCGGAGGGCACAGATACGCAGTATTTT. It yields the protein CASSQDAEGTDTQYF.

This clonotype was counted many times. V gene TRBV9 combines with J gene TRBJ2-7; a weak D match, TRBD1 (7 bases). There are 14 residues in the CDR3. V was clipped by 4 bases and J by 7 bases, with 18 bases between them. Germline V gene lookup returns CDR1 SGDLS and CDR2 YYNGEE. The CDR3 region has the DNA TGTGCCAGCAGCCCCCGCCAGGGGGGACTGGAGCAGTACTTC. Protein sequence: CASSPRQGGLEQYF.

This clonotype was detected ten times or more. The rearrangement joins TRBV12-3 or TRBV12-4 to TRBJ1-2; D not resolved. Trimming cost V 2 bases and J 3 bases, with 7 bases left between them. There are 13 residues in the CDR3. CDR3 amino acids: CASSLSNHYGYTF. The CDR3 region has the DNA TGTGCCAGCAGTTTATCGAATCACTATGGCTACACCTTC.

This clonotype has ten or more counts. The rearrangement links TRBV20-1 to TRBJ2-7; D is uncertain. Trimming stripped 5 bases from V and 4 bases from J, with 9 bases between. This CDR3 spans 11 amino acids. Germline assignment: CDR1 DFQATT and CDR2 SNEGSKA (reference sequence). CDR3 amino acids: CSAPGLYEQYF. The CDR3 nucleotides are TGCAGTGCTCCTGGGCTTTACGAGCAGTACTTC.

Many counts were recorded for this clonotype. The gene calls are TRBV28 and TRBJ2-5, with 8 bases that match TRBD1. The CDR3 has 14 amino acids. Germline values: CDR1 MDHEN, CDR2 SYDVKM. The V segment lost 4 bases and the J segment 4 bases; nucleotides outside the gene matches: 5. The CDR3 reads CASSSGQGGETQYF. In nucleotides, the CDR3 is TGTGCCAGCAGTTCTGGACAGGGAGGAGAGACCCAGTACTTC. The full variable domain, completed using reference TRBV28 and TRBJ2-5, is DVKVTQSSRYLVKRTGEKVFLECVQDMDHENMFWYRQDPGLGLRLIYFSYDVKMKEKGDIPEGYSVSREKKERFSLILESASTNQTSMYLCASSSGQGGETQYFGPGTRLLVL.

This clonotype was recorded many times. The chain employs TRBV9 and TRBJ1-6; no firm D call. Between the trimmed V and J ends, which lost 3 bases and 7 bases, there was a span of 8 bases. The CDR3 has 13 residues. CDR1 and CDR2 from the germline V gene are SGDLS and YYNGEE. CDR3 protein: CASSGGGNSPLHF. The CDR3, as DNA: TGTGCCAGCAGCGGGGGAGGGAATTCACCCCTCCACTTT.

Many counts were recorded for this clonotype. The gene calls are TRBV19 and TRBJ2-2; D unclear. This CDR3 spans 12 amino acids. Germline values: CDR1 LNHDA, CDR2 SQIVND (reference sequence). Trimming took off 3 bases at V and 5 bases at J, with 4 bases between the two ends. This CDR3 reads CASSMGTGELFF. For the CDR3, the DNA is TGTGCCAGTAGTATGGGAACCGGGGAGCTGTTTTTT.

The sample holds many counts of this clonotype. The rearrangement uses TRBV11-1 and TRBJ1-1, with a weak D call TRBD1 (5 bases). Between the trimmed V and J ends, which lost 7 bases and 1 base, there was a span of 7 bases. Germline CDR1 and CDR2: SGHAT and FQDESV (reference sequence). This CDR3 has 12 amino acids. DNA for the CDR3: TGTGCCAGCAAAGGACAGAACACTGAAGCTTTCTTT. Its protein product is CASKGQNTEAFF.

This clonotype was detected ten times or more. This rearrangement joins TRBV20-1 to TRBJ1-6; possibly TRBD1 for D (5 bases). The V end lost 6 bases, the J end lost 8 bases, and 20 bases lay between the germline ends. Germline V lookup: CDR1 DFQATT, CDR2 SNEGSKA (reference sequence). This CDR3 region has 15 residues. CDR3 region: CSAPGGEGYYSPLHF. CDR3 DNA: TGCAGTGCCCCGGGGGGGGAAGGATATTATTCACCCCTCCACTTT.